Below are 20 T cell receptor beta chains sequenced from a single sample in a study of T cell repertoires in cytomegalovirus infection. These receptors' targets are unknown. In TCRdb, the reads were re-called with MiXCR into one record per CDR3 protein. The repertoire includes about 770,000 distinct CDR3 sequences, under 35% of them detected once, and approximately 14% sits in the top ten. The specimen comprised cultured CD8+ T cells from PBMCs, sampled from culture after CMV antigen stimulation. The receptor set was obtained from a human donor in good health (CMV status not recorded). Some clones in this sample may be carry-over from other donors' samples.

This chain joins TRBV7-9 and TRBJ2-1, with TRBD2 identical over 9 bases. This CDR3 region has 15 residues. After removal of 5 bases from V and 9 bases from J, the junction contained 11 bases not matched to a gene. The V gene's germline CDR1 is SEHNR and CDR2 FQNEAQ (reference sequence). CDR3 residues: CASSPGSGGRGEQFF. CDR3 nucleotide sequence: TGTGCCAGCAGCCCGGGTAGCGGGGGCCGGGGTGAGCAGTTCTTC.

This rearrangement joins TRBV27 to TRBJ1-2, with 7 bases fitting TRBD1. The V gene end was trimmed by 7 bases and the J gene end by 1 base; junction bases not matched to a gene: 9. The germline CDR1 and CDR2 sequences are MNHEY and SMNVEV (reference sequence). The CDR3 length is 15 residues. The CDR3 region is CASKLGQAINYGYTF. The CDR3 nucleotides are TGTGCCAGCAAACTTGGACAGGCCATTAACTATGGCTACACCTTC.

This clonotype has more than one count but fewer than ten. The CDR3: CATSRRSSGEETQYF. CDR3 DNA: TGTGCCACCAGCAGGCGGTCGTCAGGGGAGGAGACCCAGTACTTC. The chain uses TRBV15 and TRBJ2-5; a possible D gene is TRBD1 (6 bases). This CDR3 spans 15 amino acids. Germline V CDR1 and CDR2: LNHNV, YYDKDF (reference sequence). With 3 bases removed from V and 5 bases from J, the gap between germline ends came to 16 bases. Full variable domain (rest looked up from reference TRBV15 and TRBJ2-5): DAMVIQNPRYQVTQFGKPVTLSCSQTLNHNVMYWYQQKSSQAPKLLFHYYDKDFNNEADTPDNFQSRRPNTSFCFLDIRSPGLGDTAMYLCATSRRSSGEETQYFGPGTRLLVL.

This clonotype showed up just a few times. The rearrangement uses TRBV7-2 and TRBJ1-1; D call uncertain. The CDR3 runs 14 residues. V shed 4 bases and J shed 6 bases, with 15 bases lying between them. The germline V gene encodes CDR1 SGHTA and CDR2 FQGNSA. The DNA of the CDR3 is TGTGCCAGCAGCTCCTATACCGGTGGAGCTGAAGCTTTCTTT. Protein sequence: CASSSYTGGAEAFF.

The V call is TRBV27, the J call TRBJ2-1; D is possibly TRBD2 (7 bases). V was pared by 5 bases and J by 12 bases, with 20 bases between. Germline assignment: CDR1 MNHEY and CDR2 SMNVEV (reference sequence). The CDR3 contains 14 residues. The CDR3 DNA follows: TGTGCCAGCAGTAATTACGTCGGCGGGGGCGGGCAGTTCTTC. Protein product: CASSNYVGGGGQFF.

J is TRBJ1-2 and V is TRBV19, with D tentatively TRBD1 (5 bases). V gave up 3 bases and J gave up 3 bases, with 11 bases separating them. CDR3 length equals 14 residues. Germline V gene sequence: CDR1 LNHDA, CDR2 SQIVND (reference sequence). The CDR3 sequence: CASSIWDRDYGYTF. The CDR3 bases are TGTGCCAGTAGTATTTGGGACCGGGACTATGGCTACACCTTC. Variable domain in full (rest from reference TRBV19 and TRBJ1-2): DGGITQSPKYLFRKEGQNVTLSCEQNLNHDAMYWYRQDPGQGLRLIYYSQIVNDFQKGDIAEGYSVSREKKESFPLTVTSAQKNPTAFYLCASSIWDRDYGYTFGSGTRLTVV.

The CDR3 nucleotides read TGTGCCAGCAGTTATCAGAGCCTCACAGATACGCAGTATTTT. Its protein product is CASSYQSLTDTQYF. The chain carries TRBV6-1 and TRBJ2-3, with D unclear. Germline V gene data show CDR1 as MNHNS and CDR2 as SASEGT. Trimming shortened V by 5 bases and J by 2 bases, and 11 bases separated the two germline ends. The CDR3 is 14 amino acids.

This clonotype was detected ten times or more. In DNA form, the CDR3 reads TGTGCCAGCAGCTTACGGTCGGGGTTCAATGAGCAGTTCTTC. It specifies CASSLRSGFNEQFF. The rearrangement uses TRBV11-1 and TRBJ2-1; maybe TRBD2 (5 bases). Trimming left V 2 bases short and J 6 bases short, with 11 bases between. CDR1 is SGHAT, CDR2 FQDESV, per germline (reference sequence). The CDR3 runs 14 residues.

The V and J genes are TRBV12-3 or TRBV12-4 and TRBJ1-2, with 8 bases matching TRBD1. The CDR3 covers 13 residues. V dropped 5 bases and J dropped 6; count of bases not matched to a gene: 5. DNA for the CDR3: TGTGCCAGCAGTCCCCCAGGGGGCGATGGCTACACCTTC. It encodes CASSPPGGDGYTF.

This clonotype was seen only once. The chain uses TRBV2 and TRBJ2-2, with 15 positions matching TRBD2. Germline CDR1 reads SNHLY; CDR2 reads FYNNEI. J lost 0 bases, V lost 8 bases, and 4 bases had no gene match. The CDR3 has 17 residues. CDR3 protein: CASGTSGGTSNTGELFF. The CDR3 nucleotides read TGTGCCAGCGGGACTAGCGGGGGGACCTCGAACACCGGGGAGCTGTTTTTT.

This clonotype was counted only a few times. A much larger clone lies one base from this, so it may be a read error. The V gene is TRBV6-5, the J gene TRBJ2-1, with 10 bases identical to TRBD1. CDR1 is MNHEY, CDR2 SVGAGI, per germline. V shed 2 bases, J shed 6 bases, and the junction held 1 base outside the gene matches. This CDR3 is built from 14 residues. This CDR3 reads CASSYRDRGNEQFF. The CDR3 DNA is TGTGCCAGCAGTTACCGGGACAGGGGCAATGAGCAGTTCTTC.

CDR3 protein: CSGGTGPSSYNEQFF. CDR3 nucleotide sequence: TGCAGCGGGGGGACAGGTCCAAGTTCGTACAATGAGCAGTTCTTC. The J gene is TRBJ2-1, the V gene TRBV29-1, with 8 bases aligning to TRBD1. With V trimmed by 7 bases and J by 4 bases, 12 bases remained unmatched. Germline CDR1 is SQVTM and CDR2 is ANQGSEA. This CDR3 region has 15 residues.

This clonotype was found a few times. V is TRBV27 and J is TRBJ1-2, with D possibly matching TRBD1 (6 bases). The germline V gene encodes CDR1 MNHEY and CDR2 SMNVEV (reference sequence). The CDR3 spans 15 residues. Trimming removed 6 bases at V and 2 bases at J, with 16 bases between. The CDR3 protein is CASSHTGWKNYGYTF. CDR3 in DNA: TGTGCCAGCAGCCATACAGGGTGGAAGAACTATGGCTACACCTTC.

This chain joins TRBV7-9 and TRBJ2-2; D might be TRBD1 (5 bases). Germline CDR1 and CDR2: SEHNR and FQNEAQ (reference sequence). This CDR3 has 15 residues. Trimming stripped 3 bases from V and 0 bases from J, with 8 bases between. CDR3: CASSFKTANTGELFF. For the CDR3, the DNA is TGTGCCAGCAGCTTCAAGACAGCGAACACCGGGGAGCTGTTTTTT.

This clonotype was picked up a small number of times. V gene TRBV6-1 combines with J gene TRBJ1-1; tentative D call: TRBD1 (5 bases). Deletions cut 7 bases from V and 12 bases from J, with 15 bases between. CDR1 and CDR2 from the germline V gene are MNHNS and SASEGT. The CDR3 has 11 amino acids. In DNA, the CDR3 is TGTGCCAGCATAGGCGGGGCTTTGTCTTTCTTT. Encoded protein: CASIGGALSFF.

This clonotype came up many times. CDR3 DNA: TGTGCCAGCAGCTTATCGGGCAGACCCACAGATACGCAGTATTTT. Its protein product is CASSLSGRPTDTQYF. The chain combines TRBV11-2 with TRBJ2-3, with D unclear. This CDR3 has 15 residues. Trimming shortened V by 2 bases and J by 2 bases, and 11 bases separated the two germline ends. Germline V lookup: CDR1 SGHAT, CDR2 FQNNGV. Full variable domain (remainder filled in from reference TRBV11-2 and TRBJ2-3): EAGVAQSPRYKIIEKRQSVAFWCNPISGHATLYWYQQILGQGPKLLIQFQNNGVVDDSQLPKDRFSAERLKGVDSTLKIQPAKLEDSAVYLCASSLSGRPTDTQYFGPGTRLTVL.

The rearrangement links TRBV12-3 or TRBV12-4 to TRBJ1-1, with 11 bases identical to TRBD1. V shed 5 bases, J shed 4 bases, and the junction held 12 bases outside the gene matches. This CDR3 has 17 residues. The chain's CDR3 is CASSPPRTGGVGTEAFF. The DNA of the CDR3 is TGTGCCAGCAGTCCCCCAAGGACAGGGGGCGTCGGCACTGAAGCTTTCTTT.

The gene calls are TRBV6-5 and TRBJ2-2, with 9 bases that match TRBD1. Germline CDR1 is MNHEY and CDR2 is SVGAGI. The CDR3 covers 15 residues. The trim removed 4 bases at V and 8 bases at J, leaving 8 bases unmatched. CDR3 nucleotides: TGTGCCAGCAGTTCAACCGGGACAGGGTCTGGGGAGCTGTTTTTT. Its translation is CASSSTGTGSGELFF.

This clonotype has more than one count but fewer than ten. The CDR3 DNA is TGTGCCAGCAGCTTAGGCTCAGGGGGTGGCGAGCAGTACTTC. Encoded protein: CASSLGSGGGEQYF. The chain recombines TRBV7-2 with TRBJ2-7, with 7 bases fitting TRBD1. Trimming took 1 base from V and 6 from J; bases not matched to a gene: 6. The germline V gene encodes CDR1 SGHTA and CDR2 FQGNSA. The CDR3 spans 14 residues.

This clonotype was found a few times. This chain links TRBV19 with TRBJ2-3; a possible D gene is TRBD2 (5 bases). The germline gives CDR1 LNHDA, CDR2 SQIVND (reference sequence). There are 16 residues in the CDR3. Deletions cut 4 bases from V and 2 bases from J, with 16 bases between. For the CDR3, the DNA is TGTGCCAGTAGTACTATGTCAGGACTCTTCACAGATACGCAGTATTTT. This gives the protein CASSTMSGLFTDTQYF.